The 26 T cell receptor beta chains below were found in one sample sequenced in a study of blood T cells in healthy people across ages. Using a J-beta primer mix together with a sample-barcoded 5' primer, a second PCR was run for roughly 6 to 12 cycles. TCRdb analysed the 5' RACE reads with MiXCR anew, one entry per CDR3 protein. This sample has some 900,000 distinct CDR3 sequences, with about 48% found just once. The source material was blood. These receptors were collected from a man under 40 in good health.

V is TRBV4-1 and J is TRBJ2-5; D unresolved. V lost 4 bases to trimming and J lost 0 bases, with 6 bases between them. CDR1 and CDR2 (germline): MGHRA, YSYEKL. CDR3 size: 13 residues. CDR3 nucleotides: TGCGCCAGCAGCCCCACAGACCAAGAGACCCAGTACTTC. It translates to CASSPTDQETQYF.

The chain is built from TRBV7-2 and TRBJ1-6, with 7 positions matching TRBD1. J gave up 7 bases and V 4 bases, and 13 bases lay outside the gene matches. The CDR3 extends over 17 amino acids. CDR1 and CDR2 from the germline V gene are SGHTA and FQGNSA. The CDR3: CASSYPPTGVPNSPLHF. For the CDR3, the DNA is TGTGCCAGCAGCTACCCTCCAACAGGGGTTCCCAATTCACCCCTCCACTTT.

This clonotype has a handful of counts. The chain links TRBV9 to TRBJ2-3; weak D call: TRBD1 (5 bases). The CDR3 sequence is 14 residues long. The germline V gene has CDR1 SGDLS and CDR2 YYNGEE. V was shortened by 3 bases and J by 5 bases, with 13 bases between the two germline ends. As DNA, the CDR3 is TGTGCCAGCAGCGAGGGGCCAAAGGGAGATACGCAGTATTTT. Protein product: CASSEGPKGDTQYF.

This clonotype occurred a few times. V gene TRBV11-3 combines with J gene TRBJ2-1; D uncertain. The CDR3 has 15 amino acids. CDR1 is SGHNT and CDR2 is YENEEA in the germline V gene. The ends were cut back, 2 bases at V and 4 bases at J, with 12 bases in the middle. CDR3 nucleotides: TGTGCCAGCAGCTTAAGTCCAGGACCGTACAATGAGCAGTTCTTC. Translating gives CASSLSPGPYNEQFF.

This clonotype was counted only a few times. V and J are TRBV4-2 and TRBJ2-4; weak D call: TRBD1 (5 bases). Trimming took 2 bases from V and 9 from J, leaving 17 bases between them. The V gene's germline CDR1 is LGHNA and CDR2 YNFKEQ. The CDR3 spans 15 residues. Here the CDR3 reads CASSQPQDSWGIQYF. CDR3 nucleotides: TGTGCCAGCAGCCAACCACAGGATTCGTGGGGCATTCAGTACTTC.

The V gene is TRBV20-1, the J gene TRBJ2-7, with D maybe TRBD2 (6 bases). Trimming took 5 bases from V and 0 from J, leaving 14 bases between them. This CDR3 comprises 14 residues. Germline V CDR1 and CDR2: DFQATT, SNEGSKA (reference sequence). The CDR3 region is CSASDSGSSYEQYF. The CDR3, as DNA: TGCAGTGCTTCAGATAGCGGTAGCTCCTACGAGCAGTACTTC.

In its sample, this clonotype was seen a few times. The V and J genes are TRBV5-1 and TRBJ2-3, with 14 bases identical to TRBD2. There are 17 residues in the CDR3. V lost 2 bases, J lost 1 base, and 3 bases stayed unmatched. The germline gives CDR1 SGHRS, CDR2 YFSETQ. The CDR3: CASSFGTSGGGTDTQYF. CDR3 nucleotide sequence: TGCGCCAGCAGCTTTGGGACTAGCGGGGGCGGCACAGATACGCAGTATTTT.

Many counts were recorded for this clonotype. The chain links TRBV29-1 to TRBJ2-1; maybe TRBD1 (6 bases). Per the germline V gene, CDR1 is SQVTM and CDR2 is ANQGSEA. The germline V and J ends were trimmed by 4 bases and 6 bases, with 7 bases remaining between them. This CDR3 comprises 11 residues. The CDR3 nucleotides read TGCAGCGTTGCCAGGGGCAATGAGCAGTTCTTC. Encoded protein: CSVARGNEQFF.

The chain combines TRBV4-3 with TRBJ2-1, with D perhaps assigned TRBD1 or TRBD2 (5 bases each). With 0 bases removed from V and 14 bases from J, the gap between germline ends came to 20 bases. This CDR3 has 15 residues. The germline V gene has CDR1 LGHNA and CDR2 YSLEER. CDR3 coding DNA: TGCGCCAGCAGCCAAGATTGGGGCGGGTCAGCGGATAAGTTCTTC. It specifies CASSQDWGGSADKFF.

The DNA for the CDR3 is TGCGCCAGCAGCTTACGCGGGAGGTACAATGAGCAGTTCTTC. Translating it yields CASSLRGRYNEQFF. The V call is TRBV5-1, the J call TRBJ2-1, with TRBD2 matching 8 bases. Germline V gene data show CDR1 as SGHRS and CDR2 as YFSETQ. The CDR3 totals 14 residues. J was trimmed by 4 bases and V by 2 bases; bases with no gene match: 2.

The chain joins TRBV24-1 to TRBJ1-2; D is undetermined. Germline CDR1 reads KGHDR; CDR2 reads SFDVKD. The CDR3 runs to 14 residues. Trimming cost V 5 bases and J 2 bases, with 11 bases left between them. In nucleotides, the CDR3 is TGTGCCACCAGTGCCCCTGATCTGAACTATGGCTACACCTTC. It encodes CATSAPDLNYGYTF.

The V and J genes are TRBV18 and TRBJ2-7, with D maybe TRBD2 (6 bases). There are 15 residues in the CDR3. V lost 1 base and J 7 bases, leaving 17 bases between the germline ends. Looked up from germline, CDR1 is KGHSH and CDR2 is LQKENI. The chain's CDR3 is CASSPRRDARPEQYF. DNA of the CDR3: TGTGCCAGCTCACCACGGAGGGATGCGCGTCCTGAGCAGTACTTC.

The chain uses TRBV5-1 and TRBJ1-2; the D is unclear. Germline-derived CDR1 and CDR2 are SGHRS and YFSETQ. Trimming took 3 bases from V and 13 from J, leaving 19 bases between them. The CDR3 runs to 13 residues. CDR3 sequence: CASSSRTVGRPTF. For the CDR3, the DNA is TGCGCCAGCAGCTCGCGCACGGTGGGTCGCCCCACCTTC.

V gene TRBV24-1 combines with J gene TRBJ2-1; 13 positions match TRBD2. V was clipped by 4 bases and J by 8 bases; unmatched bases: 7. CDR1 KGHDR and CDR2 SFDVKD come from the germline V gene. This CDR3 is built from 16 residues. The CDR3: CATSELAGGRNYEQFF. CDR3 nucleotide sequence: TGTGCCACCAGTGAACTAGCGGGGGGGCGAAACTATGAGCAGTTCTTC.

Remarks on this clonotype: Possible read error: a much larger clone is one base away. The rearrangement links TRBV6-4 to TRBJ2-1, with a weak D call TRBD2 (7 bases). The CDR3 has 16 amino acids. V was pared by 4 bases and J by 10 bases, with 23 bases between. The germline V gene has CDR1 MRHNA and CDR2 SNTAGT. In DNA form, the CDR3 reads TGTGCCAGCAGTGCTAATTGGGAGGGGGGAGAGGAGGAGCAGTTCTTC. It is translated as CASSANWEGGEEEQFF.

This clonotype was counted once. The V gene is TRBV27, the J gene TRBJ2-5; 9 bases match TRBD2. The J call is in doubt because the DNA end fits TRBJ2-7 better. Germline assignment: CDR1 MNHEY and CDR2 SMNVEV (reference sequence). CDR3 length: 16 residues. The CDR3 bases are TGTGCCAGCAGCTCCACGACTAGCGGATTCTCCTACGAGCAGTACTTC. This sequence encodes CASSSTTSGFSYEQYF.

This clonotype was recorded a few times. CDR3 sequence (DNA): TGCGCCAGCAGCCAACAGGGTCGCAATCAGCCCCAGCATTTT. This sequence encodes CASSQQGRNQPQHF. This rearrangement joins TRBV4-3 to TRBJ1-5; tentative D call: TRBD1 (5 bases). V gave up 2 bases and J gave up 2 bases, with 7 bases separating them. The germline V gene has CDR1 LGHNA and CDR2 YSLEER. The CDR3 contains 14 residues.

This clonotype has a count of ten or more. The J gene is TRBJ2-5, the V gene TRBV12-3 or TRBV12-4; TRBD2 matches 7 bases. V was pared by 6 bases and J by 4 bases, with 5 bases of the junction left unmatched. The CDR3 contains 13 residues. The CDR3 is CASRTTGGETQYF. The CDR3 DNA is TGTGCCAGCAGGACAACGGGGGGAGAGACCCAGTACTTC.

This clonotype was observed a handful of times. The chain uses TRBV25-1 and TRBJ1-2; TRBD1 aligns across 9 bases. Germline V gives CDR1 MGHDK, CDR2 SYGVNS. The length of the CDR3 is 14 residues. After removal of 3 bases from V and 6 bases from J, the junction contained 5 bases not matched to a gene. The CDR3 loop reads CASSETGGSDGYTF. CDR3 nucleotides: TGTGCCAGCAGTGAGACAGGGGGGTCTGATGGCTACACCTTC.

This clonotype turned up a few times. CDR3 amino acids: CASSQERVITDTQYF. Written as DNA, the CDR3 is TGCGCCAGCAGCCAAGAAAGGGTAATCACAGATACGCAGTATTTT. V usage is TRBV4-1 and J usage is TRBJ2-3; D unresolved. Trimming left V 0 bases short and J 2 bases short, with 9 bases between. The germline V gene encodes CDR1 MGHRA and CDR2 YSYEKL. This CDR3 has 15 residues.

V gene TRBV12-3 or TRBV12-4 combines with J gene TRBJ2-1; D is tentatively TRBD1 or TRBD2 (5 bases each). The V gene lost 5 bases and the J gene lost 13 bases, with 18 bases spanning the gap. This CDR3 contains 13 residues. CDR3 in DNA: TGTGCCAGCAGTGAGGGACGGGCGGAGACCCAGTTCTTC. It translates to CASSEGRAETQFF.

The genes are TRBV10-3 and TRBJ2-7, with a weak D call TRBD2 (5 bases). Germline CDR1 is ENHRY and CDR2 is SYGVKD. The V end was cut by 7 bases, the J end by 4 bases, with 14 bases between. This CDR3 is 13 amino acids long. The CDR3 spells CAIMEARGYEQYF. In DNA form, the CDR3 reads TGTGCCATCATGGAGGCCCGTGGATACGAGCAGTACTTC.

J is TRBJ2-1 and V is TRBV15; no clear D. The CDR3 sequence is 16 residues long. V lost 6 bases and J 1 base, leaving 16 bases between the germline ends. Germline V gives CDR1 LNHNV, CDR2 YYDKDF (reference sequence). Here the CDR3 DNA reads TGTGCCACCAGACCTGAGGCGGCAGGTTCCTACAATGAGCAGTTCTTC. Translating it yields CATRPEAAGSYNEQFF.

V gene TRBV11-2 combines with J gene TRBJ2-3; 11 nucleotides match TRBD2. The CDR3 totals 14 residues. The germline V gene encodes CDR1 SGHAT and CDR2 FQNNGV. Trimming took 5 bases from V and 7 from J; bases not matched to a gene: 5. The CDR3, as DNA: TGTGCCAGCAGCCCGGCTAGCGGGGGGAATACGCAGTATTTT. It codes for CASSPASGGNTQYF.

This clonotype showed up just once. CDR3 sequence: CASRTGPDEQFF. The CDR3 nucleotides are TGTGCCAGCAGAACCGGACCTGATGAGCAGTTCTTC. This chain links TRBV6-2 or TRBV6-3 with TRBJ2-1; D is ambiguous. The CDR3 loop spans 12 amino acids. Germline V lookup: CDR1 MNHEY, CDR2 SVGEGT. With 6 bases removed from V and 8 bases from J, the gap between germline ends came to 11 bases.

This chain joins TRBV5-5 and TRBJ2-5; a weak D match, TRBD1 (5 bases). The CDR3 loop spans 13 amino acids. In germline, CDR1 is SGHKS, CDR2 YYEKEE (reference sequence). V lost 0 bases, J lost 6 bases, and 9 bases lay in between. The CDR3 nucleotides are TGTGCCAGCAGCTTGGAAAGGGGAAAGACCCAGTACTTC. Its protein is CASSLERGKTQYF.